Below, 21 T cell receptor beta chains from the same sample are listed, as sequenced in a study of STAT5B mutations in CD4+ large granular lymphocyte leukemia. This table comes from immunoSEQ multiplex PCR, and its TCRdb copy is limited to in-frame clones, with some not included. The sample consists of fewer than 45,000 clones, 75% to 85% of them appearing once. Material for sequencing was CD4+ T cells from blood buffy coats. These receptor sequences come from a human donor in good health.

The V and J genes are TRBV9 and TRBJ2-1, with D unclear. Germline-derived CDR1 and CDR2 are SGDLS and YYNGEE. This CDR3 is built from 14 residues. The germline V and J ends were trimmed by 3 bases and 1 base, with 8 bases remaining between them. The CDR3 protein is CASSAIGSYNEQFF. The DNA for the CDR3 is TGTGCCAGCAGCGCAATAGGGTCCTACAATGAGCAGTTCTTC. Drawing the rest from reference TRBV9 and TRBJ2-1, the complete variable domain is DSGVTQTPKHLITATGQRVTLRCSPRSGDLSVYWYQQSLDQGLQFLIQYYNGEERAKGNILERFSAQQFPDLHSELNLSSLELGDSALYFCASSAIGSYNEQFFGPGTRLTVL.

The chain combines TRBV7-2 with TRBJ2-3, with TRBD2 identical over 7 bases. Germline V gives CDR1 SGHTA, CDR2 FQGNSA. The CDR3 length is 13 residues. V was pared by 8 bases and J by 2 bases, with 4 bases of the junction left unmatched. Here the CDR3 DNA reads TGTGCCAGCTCGGGGGGATACACAGATACGCAGTATTTT. Translated: CASSGGYTDTQYF.

This clone was seen a few times. This chain uses TRBV2 with TRBJ2-1; TRBD2 agrees at 11 bases. The junction had 8 bases not matched to a gene; V was cut back by 6 bases and J by 1 base. The CDR3 runs 17 residues. Per the germline V gene, CDR1 is SNHLY and CDR2 is FYNNEI. CDR3 DNA: TGTGCCAGCAGAGGTAGCGGGAGGGCTAAATCCTACAATGAGCAGTTCTTC. Protein sequence: CASRGSGRAKSYNEQFF.

The chain carries TRBV7-9 and TRBJ2-5; perhaps TRBD2 as D (5 bases). V lost 5 bases and J lost 0, with 10 bases in between. From germline, CDR1 is SEHNR and CDR2 FQNEAQ (reference sequence). This CDR3 comprises 14 residues. The CDR3 region has the DNA TGTGCCAGCAGCCGGAGCGGAAACCAAGAGACCCAGTACTTC. This sequence encodes CASSRSGNQETQYF.

This clone was observed a single time. V gene TRBV5-6 combines with J gene TRBJ2-7; D is unresolved. In germline, CDR1 is SGHDT, CDR2 YYEEEE. V was clipped by 0 bases and J by 0 bases, with 10 bases between them. The CDR3 contains 15 residues. The CDR3 sequence is CASSLVVSSSYEQYF. The CDR3 DNA reads as TGTGCCAGCAGCTTGGTTGTGAGTAGCTCCTACGAGCAGTACTTC.

The J gene is TRBJ2-3, the V gene TRBV9, with a tentative D call TRBD2 (5 bases). V lost 3 bases and J lost 2, with 10 bases in between. Germline V gene sequence: CDR1 SGDLS, CDR2 YYNGEE. The CDR3 covers 14 residues. CDR3 loop: CASSARTVTDTQYF. Written as DNA, the CDR3 is TGTGCCAGCAGCGCCCGGACTGTCACAGATACGCAGTATTTT.

The J gene is TRBJ2-5, the V gene TRBV5-4; 9 nucleotides line up with TRBD2. There are 15 residues in the CDR3. Germline assignment: CDR1 SGHNT and CDR2 YYREEE (reference sequence). The junction had 6 bases not matched to a gene; V was cut back by 0 bases and J by 6 bases. As DNA, the CDR3 is TGTGCCAGCAGCTTGGGCGGGAGGGTTTTGAAGACCCAGTACTTC. This encodes CASSLGGRVLKTQYF.

This rearrangement joins TRBV7-2 to TRBJ1-4; no clear D gene. The V gene's germline CDR1 is SGHTA and CDR2 FQGNSA. The CDR3 consists of 14 residues. Trimming removed 7 bases from V and 6 bases from J, with 15 bases in between. CDR3 DNA: TGTGCCAGCACCCCTCTGGCGGGTTATGAAAAACTGTTTTTT. This codes for CASTPLAGYEKLFF.

This chain connects TRBV7-2 to TRBJ2-7; 10 bases are a match to TRBD2. The CDR3 has 17 residues. V shed 5 bases, J shed 0 bases, and the junction held 10 bases outside the gene matches. CDR1 and CDR2 (germline): SGHTA, FQGNSA. The CDR3 protein is CASSATGLASTSYEQYF. The CDR3 nucleotides read TGTGCCAGCAGCGCGACGGGACTAGCGTCAACCTCCTACGAGCAGTACTTC.

V is TRBV29-1 and J is TRBJ2-1, with TRBD2 matching 7 bases. The germline CDR1 and CDR2 sequences are SQVTM and ANQGSEA. The J segment lost 7 bases and the V segment lost 5 bases, leaving 5 bases of the junction unmatched. The CDR3 length is 12 residues. This CDR3 reads CSVRLARNEQFF. The CDR3 DNA reads TGCAGCGTTCGACTAGCTCGGAATGAGCAGTTCTTC.

V usage is TRBV19 and J usage is TRBJ2-3; D possibly corresponds to TRBD1 (5 bases). CDR1 is LNHDA, CDR2 SQIVND, per germline (reference sequence). The CDR3 consists of 15 residues. The germline V and J ends were trimmed by 4 bases and 0 bases, with 11 bases remaining between them. In DNA form, the CDR3 reads TGTGCCAGTAGTACCTTGGCAGGGAGCACAGATACGCAGTATTTT. Protein sequence: CASSTLAGSTDTQYF.

This rearrangement joins TRBV19 to TRBJ2-1; D perhaps matches TRBD1 (6 bases). CDR3 length: 16 amino acids. Trimming removed 6 bases from V and 6 bases from J, with 21 bases in between. The germline V gene has CDR1 LNHDA and CDR2 SQIVND (reference sequence). The CDR3 sequence: CASRGFQGRLGNEQFF. The DNA for the CDR3 is TGTGCCAGTAGGGGATTCCAGGGGAGATTGGGCAATGAGCAGTTCTTC. Full variable domain (remainder filled in from reference TRBV19 and TRBJ2-1): DGGITQSPKYLFRKEGQNVTLSCEQNLNHDAMYWYRQDPGQGLRLIYYSQIVNDFQKGDIAEGYSVSREKKESFPLTVTSAQKNPTAFYLCASRGFQGRLGNEQFFGPGTRLTVL.

J is TRBJ1-5 and V is TRBV7-3; D unresolved. The CDR3 covers 12 residues. Trimming took off 7 bases at V and 1 base at J, with 5 bases between the two ends. From germline, CDR1 is SGHTA and CDR2 FQGTGA. The DNA for the CDR3 is TGTGCCAGCATAGTCAGCAATCAGCCCCAGCATTTT. Translating gives CASIVSNQPQHF. Full variable domain (remainder filled in from reference TRBV7-3 and TRBJ1-5): GAGVSQTPSNKVTEKGKYVELRCDPISGHTALYWYRQSLGQGPEFLIYFQGTGAADDSGLPNDRFFAVRPEGSVSTLKIQRTERGDSAVYLCASIVSNQPQHFGDGTRLSIL.

The rearrangement links TRBV30 to TRBJ1-6; no definite D call. Trimming left V 0 bases short and J 9 bases short, with 12 bases between. CDR1 GTSNPN and CDR2 SVGIG come from the germline V gene (reference sequence). This CDR3 has 14 residues. For the CDR3, the DNA is TGTGCCTGGAGTGTTAAATTGGCGGGTTCACCCCTCCACTTT. Its translation is CAWSVKLAGSPLHF.

DNA for the CDR3: TGTGCCAGCAGTGAACCGGGGGGGCCCACAGATACGCAGTATTTT. Amino acid sequence: CASSEPGGPTDTQYF. This chain connects TRBV2 to TRBJ2-3, with 8 bases aligning to TRBD2. J lost 2 bases, V lost 2 bases, and 3 bases had no gene match. CDR1 is SNHLY, CDR2 FYNNEI, per germline. The CDR3 has 15 amino acids. The full variable domain, its missing parts supplied by reference TRBV2 and TRBJ2-3, is EPEVTQTPSHQVTQMGQEVILRCVPISNHLYFYWYRQILGQKVEFLVSFYNNEISEKSEIFDDQFSVERPDGSNFTLKIRSTKLEDSAMYFCASSEPGGPTDTQYFGPGTRLTVL.

The chain joins TRBV6-1 to TRBJ1-1, with D uncertain. CDR1 is MNHNS and CDR2 is SASEGT in the germline V gene. V dropped 11 bases and J dropped 1 base, with 17 bases sitting between them. CDR3 size: 14 residues. CDR3 in amino acids: CAAREGGPNTEAFF. For the CDR3, the DNA is TGTGCCGCCCGGGAGGGCGGCCCGAACACTGAAGCTTTCTTT.

The V and J genes are TRBV5-1 and TRBJ2-3, with D perhaps TRBD1 (6 bases). CDR1 and CDR2 (germline): SGHRS, YFSETQ. Trimming left V 2 bases short and J 4 bases short, with 8 bases between. The CDR3 is made up of 13 amino acids. The CDR3 spells CASSFRQADTQYF. The CDR3 nucleotides are TGCGCCAGCAGCTTTAGACAGGCAGATACGCAGTATTTT.

This clone was seen a few times. The chain joins TRBV10-3 to TRBJ1-5; the D is unclear. Per germline, CDR1 ENHRY and CDR2 SYGVKD. The CDR3 has 10 amino acids. CDR3 region: CAGPRQPQHF. In DNA, the CDR3 is TGTGCTGGGCCTCGTCAGCCCCAGCATTTT.

The chain links TRBV10-3 to TRBJ2-1; 8 bases are a match to TRBD1. Germline CDR1 is ENHRY and CDR2 is SYGVKD. V shed 7 bases, J shed 4 bases, and the junction held 9 bases outside the gene matches. This CDR3 contains 15 residues. The CDR3 DNA reads TGTGCCATCACCGACCGGGACAGGCTATACAATGAGCAGTTCTTC. It specifies CAITDRDRLYNEQFF.

The CDR3 loop is CASGQPANRSTTNRGDTQYF. DNA for the CDR3: TGCGCCAGCGGACAACCCGCGAATCGGTCTACAACTAATAGGGGAGATACGCAGTATTTT. This chain uses TRBV10-1 with TRBJ2-3, with D perhaps TRBD1 (5 bases). Germline CDR1 and CDR2: WNHNN and SYGVQD (reference sequence). V lost 8 bases, J lost 5 bases, and 35 bases lay in between. CDR3 size: 20 residues.

Concerning this clone itself: One junction end disagrees with the germline gene, perhaps due to a read error. The chain couples TRBV7-2 to TRBJ2-7; D uncertain. The V gene's germline CDR1 is SGHTA and CDR2 FQGNSA. This CDR3 spans 14 amino acids. CDR3 residues: CASSPPAPSSEQYF. The CDR3 coding sequence is TGTGCCAGCAGCCCCCCCGCACCCTCCTCCGAGCAGTACTTC.